This record looks at one T cell receptor beta chain sequence and its context. Its antigen is as yet unknown. Researchers ran the PCR with 60 Vbeta and 13 Jbeta primers. Produced via immunoSEQ multiplex PCR; TCRdb's table is partial and in-frame only. The sample contains about 140,000 clones, 55% to 75% of which appear only once. V shed 0 bases and J 12 bases; nucleotides not matched to a gene: 6. This CDR3 region has 14 residues. Germline lookup yields CDR1 MNHEY and CDR2 SMNVEV (reference sequence). These data come from a study of cytomegalovirus exposure and HLA in healthy donors. Study background: Findings of an earlier analysis included around 120 million unique TCR beta sequences from around 180 million T cells. Study-wide points: Later, an analysis showed that TCR beta chains associated with HLA were more clonally expanded than others that were equally common. Among TCR beta chains, those listed as cytomegalovirus-associated numbered around 160.

Each donor's status was that of a healthy bone marrow donor. Sample: PBMCs. The rearrangement uses TRBV27 and TRBJ1-5; TRBD1 aligns across 9 bases. This receptor was identified in a man aged 50 or older in good health and CMV-seropositive. The CDR3 spells CASSLSSTGGDQHF. CDR3 DNA sequence: TGTGCCAGCAGTTTATCGAGTACAGGGGGCGACCAGCATTTT.